These T cell receptor beta chains were read from a single sample in a study of siplizumab effects on memory and regulatory T cells. TCRdb's table, derived via immunoSEQ multiplex PCR, lists solely in-frame clones and lacks some. The sample yields 70,000 to 100,000 clones, 96% seen once. The sequenced sample consisted of naive CD4+ T cells sorted from blood. The receptors come from a human donor in good health. CDR3s include the opening cysteine and the closing phenylalanine or tryptophan. The D gene is left open where the match is weak. The size field is filled for only some rows; it gives once, few, many or a size class.

CDR3nt,CDR3aa,d_gene,j_gene,abundance,v_gene
TGTGCCAGCAGCGTAGATCAGCGGCACACAGATACGCAGTATTTT,CASSVDQRHTDTQYF,NA,TRBJ2-3,NA,TRBV9
TGTGCCAGCAGTTACAGCCCAGGGGTGTCTGGAAACACCATATATTTT,CASSYSPGVSGNTIYF,NA,TRBJ1-3,once,TRBV6-5
TGTGCCAGCAGCTCATCTAGCGGGGGACGAGATACGCAGTATTTT,CASSSSSGGRDTQYF,TRBD2,TRBJ2-3,NA,TRBV5-4
TGTGCCAGCAGCTCCGCCGAGGGGAGGACTGAAGCTTTCTTT,CASSSAEGRTEAFF,NA,TRBJ1-1,NA,TRBV7-9
TGTGCCAGCAGCCGTTCTGGGGGGGATCAGCCCCAGCATTTT,CASSRSGGDQPQHF,NA,TRBJ1-5,NA,TRBV7-8
TGTGCCAGCTCACCGGTTTTCCTACAGAACTCTGGAAACACCATATATTTT,CASSPVFLQNSGNTIYF,NA,TRBJ1-3,NA,TRBV18
TGTGCCAGTAGTTGGACAGGCGTCCCTAACTATGGCTACACCTTC,CASSWTGVPNYGYTF,TRBD1,TRBJ1-2,NA,TRBV19
TGTGCCAGCGGCGAACCCAACTCCTACGAGCAGTACTTC,CASGEPNSYEQYF,NA,TRBJ2-7,NA,TRBV2
TGTGCCAGCAGTGGGAATCCGGGACAGGGGGCTAATCTGAACTATGGCTACACCTTC,CASSGNPGQGANLNYGYTF,TRBD1,TRBJ1-2,NA,TRBV6-1
TGTGCCAGCTCACCCGGGCTAGCGGGGGGGAATGAGCAGTTCTTC,CASSPGLAGGNEQFF,TRBD2,TRBJ2-1,NA,TRBV18
TGTGCCAGCAGCTTAAATAGCGGGGGGGCAGATACGCAGTATTTT,CASSLNSGGADTQYF,TRBD2,TRBJ2-3,once,TRBV7-3
TGCGCCAGCAGCTTGGTCGTACAAGAGACCCAGTACTTC,CASSLVVQETQYF,NA,TRBJ2-5,NA,TRBV5-1
TGTGCCAGCAGCGTAGGGGGAAGCGGGGTTCCGGAGACCCAGTACTTC,CASSVGGSGVPETQYF,TRBD2,TRBJ2-5,once,TRBV9
TGCAGCGTTGACGGGGGACAGAACACCGGGGAGCTGTTTTTT,CSVDGGQNTGELFF,NA,TRBJ2-2,NA,TRBV29-1
TGTGCCAGCAGGGCACAGGGAGTGGATGGCTACACCTTC,CASRAQGVDGYTF,NA,TRBJ1-2,NA,TRBV6-1
TGTGCCAGCAGCTTAGTTCAAAGCACAGATACGCAGTATTTT,CASSLVQSTDTQYF,NA,TRBJ2-3,NA,TRBV7-9
TGTGCCAGCACGTACTCAGGGCTAAGCACAGATACGCAGTATTTT,CASTYSGLSTDTQYF,NA,TRBJ2-3,NA,TRBV6-1
TGTGCCAGCAACCCCGGGACAGGGCAAAATGAGCAGTTCTTC,CASNPGTGQNEQFF,TRBD1,TRBJ2-1,NA,TRBV11-3
TGTGCCAGCAGCTTCCGGGACAGGGGTTCCTACGAGCAGTACTTC,CASSFRDRGSYEQYF,TRBD1,TRBJ2-7,NA,TRBV5-4
TGCGCCAGCAGCTTGGAGGGGGTCACCTACGAGCAGTACTTC,CASSLEGVTYEQYF,NA,TRBJ2-7,NA,TRBV5-1
TGTGCCAGTAGTATAAGCAGGGGAGGCACCGGGGAGCTGTTTTTT,CASSISRGGTGELFF,NA,TRBJ2-2,NA,TRBV19
TGTGCCAGCAGCTTAAAAGGGACTGAGCAGTTCTTC,CASSLKGTEQFF,NA,TRBJ2-1,NA,TRBV7-3
TGTGCCAGCAGCCTGCCGGGGGCGCTTAATGGCTACACCTTC,CASSLPGALNGYTF,NA,TRBJ1-2,once,TRBV5-6
TGTGCCAGCAGCTTAGCGAGGGAGACCCAGTACTTC,CASSLARETQYF,NA,TRBJ2-5,once,TRBV7-2
TGTGCCAGCAGTGAAACGGTCGGGGGAGCGACCTCCTACAATGAGCAGTTCTTC,CASSETVGGATSYNEQFF,NA,TRBJ2-1,NA,TRBV6-1
TGTGCCAGCATGGGGGGGGAGACCCAGTACTTC,CASMGGETQYF,TRBD2,TRBJ2-5,NA,TRBV6-1
TGTGCCAGCAGTCTTCAGGGACCCCTCTACGAGCAGTACTTC,CASSLQGPLYEQYF,NA,TRBJ2-7,NA,TRBV2
TGCAGCGTTGAGGGACAGTTCAAAGAGACCCAGTACTTC,CSVEGQFKETQYF,TRBD1,TRBJ2-5,NA,TRBV29-1
TGTGCCTGGAGTGCCGTCGGAGATACGCAGTATTTT,CAWSAVGDTQYF,NA,TRBJ2-3,NA,TRBV30
TGTGCCAGCAGTTACTCAGGGACTAGCGGGGACACGCAGTATTTT,CASSYSGTSGDTQYF,TRBD2,TRBJ2-3,NA,TRBV6-5
TGTGCCAGCAGTGAAGCGGGATGGGTAGTAAATGAAAAACTGTTTTTT,CASSEAGWVVNEKLFF,NA,TRBJ1-4,NA,TRBV2
TGTGCCAGTAGTAGAAGGACAGGGGGCGTAGAGGACTATGGCTACACCTTC,CASSRRTGGVEDYGYTF,TRBD1,TRBJ1-2,once,TRBV19
TGTGCCACCAGCAGAGACCCAGGGACAGGGAGCCCCGATACGCAGTATTTT,CATSRDPGTGSPDTQYF,TRBD1,TRBJ2-3,NA,TRBV15
TGTGCCAGCAGATACGGGGGGGCCGGCTACAATGAGCAGTTCTTC,CASRYGGAGYNEQFF,TRBD2,TRBJ2-1,NA,TRBV11-1
TGTGCCAGCAGTGAGTTCCCCGGGACAGGTATCACAGATACGCAGTATTTT,CASSEFPGTGITDTQYF,TRBD1,TRBJ2-3,NA,TRBV25-1
TGTGCCAGCAGCGGGAGGACAGGGGGCAATCAGCCCCAGCATTTT,CASSGRTGGNQPQHF,TRBD1,TRBJ1-5,NA,TRBV2
TGTGCCTGGACCCAGGGGGCGGGGGGAGAGACCCAGTACTTC,CAWTQGAGGETQYF,NA,TRBJ2-5,NA,TRBV30
TGTGCCAGCAGCTCAGGGGAGTTAGGCTACACCTTC,CASSSGELGYTF,NA,TRBJ1-2,once,TRBV5-4
TGTGCCAGCACCGAAGGAGGGGCCTCTAACTATGGCTACACCTTC,CASTEGGASNYGYTF,NA,TRBJ1-2,once,TRBV9